The 25 T cell receptor beta chains below all came from one sample that was sequenced in a study of CD8+ T cells in alopecia areata. Reverse transcription of extracted RNA yielded cDNA, which provided the sequencing template. The method was immunoSEQ multiplex PCR; TCRdb's version includes in-frame clones alone and lacks a portion of them. The profile covers some 110,000 clones, none occurring a single time. The sample comprised lesional skin. These receptor sequences come from a C3H/HeJ mouse with alopecia areata. MHC haplotype of the mouse line: H2-k.

This clone turned up a few times. The gene symbols are mouse symbols. Read data end 4 residues before the CDR3 end; the end is taken from the germline J gene. V usage is TRBV19 and J usage is TRBJ2-3, with TRBD2 identical over 11 bases. The junction had 6 bases not matched to a gene; V was cut back by 4 bases and J by 2 bases. CDR3 length equals 16 residues. Germline V lookup: CDR1 FNHDT, CDR2 SITEND (reference sequence). CDR3 DNA, as far as it was read: TGTGCCAGCAGTGCCCACTGGGGGGGCGTTGCAGAA. Its translation is CASSAHWGGVAE. Given in full, the CDR3 is CASSAHWGGVAETLYF. Complete variable domain (other parts from reference TRBV19 and TRBJ2-3): GGIITQTPKFLIGQEGQKLTLKCQQNFNHDTMYWYRQDSGKGLRLIYYSITENDLQKGDLSEGYDASREKKSSFSLTVTSAQKNEMAVFLCASSAHWGGVAETLYFGSGTRLTVL.

This clone was recorded at least ten times. The listed genes are named as in mouse. The CDR3 DNA, read in part, is TGTGCCAGCAGTGGGGGACTGGGGGGCGGAGATGCT. It is translated as CASSGGLGGGDA. The CDR3 in full is CASSGGLGGGDAEQFF. The chain couples TRBV13-3 to TRBJ2-1, with 12 bases matching TRBD2. The read terminates 4 residues before the CDR3 end, so the remaining end is supplied by the germline J gene. The CDR3 length is 16 residues. Trimming cost V 3 bases and J 5 bases; bases outside gene matches: 6. Per germline, CDR1 NNHDY and CDR2 SYVADS.

This clone was counted only a few times. Germline and genes: mouse. The sequenced fragment ends 4 residues before the CDR3 boundary, so the rest is inferred from the germline J gene. The chain links TRBV13-3 to TRBJ1-1; 9 bases agree with TRBD1. The CDR3 runs 13 residues. CDR1 NNHDY and CDR2 SYVADS come from the germline V gene. CDR3 bases read: TGTGCCAGCAGTCTGACAGGGGGTACA. Protein product: CASSLTGGT. The full CDR3 protein is CASSLTGGTEVFF.

This clone was seen a few times. The germline and genes are mouse ones. The read gets to within 4 residues of the CDR3 end, and the germline J gene fills in the rest. The genes are TRBV13-1 and TRBJ1-2, with unresolved D. This CDR3 has 13 residues. Germline V CDR1 and CDR2: NSHNY, SYGAGN. Trimming cost V 4 bases and J 0 bases, with 7 bases left between them. The CDR3 DNA, read in part, is TGTGCCAGCAGTCCAGAGTCAAACTCC. Translating it yields CASSPESNS. The entire CDR3 protein is CASSPESNSDYTF.

Note on this clone: Gene names and germline refer to mouse. The CDR3 extends 4 residues past the end of the read, so its final part is completed from the germline J gene. Other nucleotide sequences in the sample specify the same CDR3. The chain combines TRBV19 with TRBJ2-3, with 11 positions matching TRBD2. The length of the CDR3 is 15 residues. Trimming took 4 bases from V and 1 from J; bases not matched to a gene: 2. Germline V CDR1 and CDR2: FNHDT, SITEND (reference sequence). CDR3 sequence: CASSGLGGGAETLYF. The sequenced part of the CDR3 DNA is TGTGCCAGCAGTGGACTGGGGGGTGGTGCAGAA. Drawing the rest from reference TRBV19 and TRBJ2-3, the complete variable domain is GGIITQTPKFLIGQEGQKLTLKCQQNFNHDTMYWYRQDSGKGLRLIYYSITENDLQKGDLSEGYDASREKKSSFSLTVTSAQKNEMAVFLCASSGLGGGAETLYFGSGTRLTVL.

This clone came up many times. Gene and germline names: mouse. The read comes to an end 4 residues before the CDR3 does, leaving the germline J gene to fill in the end. The rearrangement joins TRBV13-3 to TRBJ2-3, with TRBD2 matching 11 bases. CDR1 is NNHDY and CDR2 is SYVADS in the germline V gene. Germline trimming cut 2 bases from V and 2 bases from J; bases unmatched to any gene: 4. The CDR3 is 16 amino acids. The CDR3 protein is CASSENWGGSAETLYF. The CDR3 DNA, read in part, is TGTGCCAGCAGTGAAAACTGGGGGGGCTCTGCAGAA.

A few counts support this clone. Mouse germline and gene names are used. The chain's CDR3 is CASSRDSYYAEQFF. The part of the CDR3 DNA that was read is TGTGCCAGCAGCCGGGACAGCTACTATGCT. The V call is TRBV13-3, the J call TRBJ2-1; 7 nucleotides match TRBD1. The sequence runs out 4 residues before the end of the CDR3; the remainder is reconstructed from the germline J gene. V lost 5 bases, J lost 2 bases, and 4 bases stayed unmatched. Germline assignment: CDR1 NNHDY and CDR2 SYVADS. This CDR3 has 14 residues.

This clone was seen at least ten times. The gene symbols are mouse symbols. The read gets to within 4 residues of the CDR3 end, and the germline J gene fills in the rest. The V gene is TRBV13-3, the J gene TRBJ2-1; TRBD1 matches 7 bases. Germline loops: CDR1 NNHDY, CDR2 SYVADS. Trimming cost V 6 bases and J 2 bases; bases outside gene matches: 8. The CDR3 runs to 15 residues. The CDR3 loop is CASKGPGTDYAEQFF. CDR3 bases read: TGTGCCAGCAAGGGACCCGGGACAGACTATGCT.

For this clone: The gene names here belong to mouse. The sequenced fragment ends 4 residues before the CDR3 boundary, so the rest is inferred from the germline J gene. The J gene is TRBJ1-2, the V gene TRBV17, with 10 bases identical to TRBD1. Trimming at V came to 4 bases and at J to 2 bases, leaving 4 bases not matched to a gene. Germline CDR1 MNHDT, CDR2 YYDKIL. The CDR3 is 15 amino acids. The CDR3 protein is CASSTGTGDNSDYTF. The covered CDR3 bases are TGTGCTAGCAGTACCGGGACAGGGGATAACTCC.

About this clone: Genes and germline come from the mouse. The read finishes 4 residues shy of the CDR3 end, and the germline J gene is used to complete it. The chain employs TRBV19 and TRBJ2-7, with 7 positions matching TRBD2. Germline CDR1 is FNHDT and CDR2 is SITEND (reference sequence). V gave up 4 bases and J gave up 0 bases; unmatched junction bases: 4. This CDR3 spans 14 amino acids. CDR3 sequence reads: CASSRGGDSYEQYF. The CDR3 bases that were read are TGTGCCAGCAGTCGGGGGGGGGACTCCTAT.

As concerns this clone: Gene names follow the mouse nomenclature. The observed sequence ends 4 residues before the CDR3 terminus, with the missing tail filled in from the germline J gene. J is TRBJ2-7 and V is TRBV19; possible D gene TRBD1, 6 bases. CDR3 length: 13 residues. Germline V gives CDR1 FNHDT, CDR2 SITEND (reference sequence). Incomplete CDR3 DNA: TGTGCCAGCAGCCTGGACAGAATTTAT. This sequence encodes CASSLDRIY. The full CDR3 protein reads CASSLDRIYEQYF.

This clone appeared many times. Gene names follow the mouse nomenclature. Read data end 4 residues before the CDR3 end; the end is taken from the germline J gene. The chain uses TRBV13-3 and TRBJ2-7, with TRBD2 matching 10 bases. This CDR3 comprises 16 residues. J lost 0 bases, V lost 1 base, and 4 bases had no gene match. Germline-derived CDR1 and CDR2 are NNHDY and SYVADS. The sequenced CDR3 bases are TGTGCCAGCAGTGATCCTAGGACTGGGGGCTCCTAT. Protein: CASSDPRTGGSY. The complete CDR3 sequence is CASSDPRTGGSYEQYF.

In regard to this clone: The genes and germline here are from mouse. The read ends 4 residues early relative to the CDR3; the germline J gene fills the gap. The chain joins TRBV17 to TRBJ1-4; TRBD1 agrees at 7 bases. Germline CDR1 and CDR2: MNHDT and YYDKIL. This CDR3 is 15 amino acids long. The CDR3 here is CASSRLAGGGERLFF. CDR3 bases read: TGTGCTAGCAGTAGACTGGCAGGGGGAGGCGAA.

In its sample, this clone was seen a few times. The gene symbols are mouse symbols. Read sequence stops 4 residues before the CDR3 end, and the germline J gene provides the missing end. The rearrangement links TRBV19 to TRBJ2-4; D is unresolved. CDR3 length equals 13 residues. V lost 6 bases and J lost 0, with 8 bases in between. Germline lookup yields CDR1 FNHDT and CDR2 SITEND (reference sequence). The CDR3 sequence is CASTPPSQNTLYF. The part of the CDR3 DNA that was read is TGTGCCAGCACCCCCCCTAGTCAAAAC. The whole variable domain, remainder taken from reference TRBV19 and TRBJ2-4, is GGIITQTPKFLIGQEGQKLTLKCQQNFNHDTMYWYRQDSGKGLRLIYYSITENDLQKGDLSEGYDASREKKSSFSLTVTSAQKNEMAVFLCASTPPSQNTLYFGAGTRLSVL.

The sample holds a few counts of this clone. The gene names here belong to mouse. The read stops 4 residues short of the end of the CDR3; the missing end is completed from the germline J gene. The J gene is TRBJ1-4, the V gene TRBV1, with TRBD1 matching over 8 bases. This CDR3 is 15 amino acids long. V shed 3 bases and J 5 bases; nucleotides not matched to a gene: 5. CDR1 and CDR2 (germline): NSQYPW, LRSPGD (reference sequence). CDR3 DNA (partial): TGCACCTGCAGTGCCGCCGGGGACAGGAACGAA. Its protein product is CTCSAAGDRNE. The CDR3 in its entirety is CTCSAAGDRNERLFF.

Details on this clone: These gene names are mouse names. From the germline J gene comes the end of the CDR3, since the read stops 4 residues before it. V and J are TRBV1 and TRBJ2-7; 13 bases map to TRBD2. The CDR3 has 16 amino acids. CDR1 and CDR2 (germline): NSQYPW, LRSPGD (reference sequence). CDR3 amino acids: CTCSAGDWGGTYEQYF. CDR3 DNA (partial): TGCACCTGCAGTGCAGGGGACTGGGGGGGGACATAT.

This clone was observed a handful of times. Mouse gene names apply. With the read ending 4 residues before the CDR3 end, the germline J gene is used to fill in that end. The chain uses TRBV13-3 and TRBJ2-1; TRBD1 matches at 7 bases. J lost 6 bases, V lost 7 bases, and 7 bases had no gene match. This CDR3 contains 13 residues. CDR1 is NNHDY, CDR2 SYVADS, per germline. CDR3 bases read: TGTGCCAGCGCACAGGGGATGGGTGCT. This sequence encodes CASAQGMGA. The CDR3 in full is CASAQGMGAEQFF.

A few counts support this clone. Mouse gene names apply. The read is 4 residues too short to cover the CDR3 end, so that end is filled in from the germline J gene. The rearrangement links TRBV13-3 to TRBJ1-2, with 12 bases identical to TRBD1. CDR3 length equals 15 residues. Germline loops: CDR1 NNHDY, CDR2 SYVADS. The sequenced part of the CDR3 DNA is TGTGCCAGCAGTTGGGACAGGGGGCGCGAGTCC. It translates to CASSWDRGRES. The CDR3, in full, reads CASSWDRGRESDYTF.

This clone turned up a few times. Germline and genes: mouse. The read ends 4 residues early relative to the CDR3; the germline J gene fills the gap. The V call is TRBV13-1, the J call TRBJ2-1, with D possibly TRBD2 on 6 matching bases. The CDR3 covers 15 residues. V shed 2 bases and J shed 0 bases, with 9 bases lying between them. Germline CDR1 NSHNY, CDR2 SYGAGN. The CDR3 reads CASSDGTNNYAEQFF. CDR3 bases read: TGTGCCAGCAGTGACGGGACTAATAACTATGCT.

At least ten counts were recorded for this clone. The protein given in TCRdb and the translation of the DNA differ at residue 12, and the sequence presented here derives from the DNA. Gene names are mouse gene names. Read coverage stops 3 residues before the CDR3 terminus; the germline J gene supplies the remainder. J is TRBJ1-6 and V is TRBV13-3, with D possibly being TRBD1 (6 bases). TRBJ1-6 is labeled an ORF, and its function is uncertain. Trimming left V 5 bases short and J 0 bases short, with 9 bases between. CDR1 and CDR2 (germline): NNHDY, SYVADS. CDR3 length: 15 amino acids. The CDR3 bases that were read are TGTGCCAGCAGGAGCAGGGGTTCCTATAATTCGCCC. Residues: CASRSRGSYNSP. The entire CDR3 is CASRSRGSYNSPLYF.

In its sample, this clone was seen a few times. Germline and genes: mouse. The observed sequence ends 4 residues before the CDR3 terminus, with the missing tail filled in from the germline J gene. The rearrangement uses TRBV19 and TRBJ2-2; the match to TRBD2 covers 8 bases. CDR1 and CDR2 from the germline V gene are FNHDT and SITEND (reference sequence). The CDR3 is 15 amino acids. After removal of 6 bases from V and 0 bases from J, the junction contained 4 bases not matched to a gene. CDR3 DNA (partial): TGTGCCAGCAATCTGGGGGGCGCAAACACCGGG. This gives the protein CASNLGGANTG. The entire CDR3 protein is CASNLGGANTGQLYF. The full variable domain, with the rest looked up from reference TRBV19 and TRBJ2-2, is GGIITQTPKFLIGQEGQKLTLKCQQNFNHDTMYWYRQDSGKGLRLIYYSITENDLQKGDLSEGYDASREKKSSFSLTVTSAQKNEMAVFLCASNLGGANTGQLYFGEGSKLTVL.

This clone was counted only a few times. Genes and germline come from the mouse. The read ends 4 residues before the CDR3 terminus; that terminus is restored from the germline J gene. This rearrangement joins TRBV13-3 to TRBJ1-1; 9 bases align to TRBD1. Germline V gives CDR1 NNHDY, CDR2 SYVADS. The CDR3 is made up of 14 amino acids. The junction had 6 bases not matched to a gene; V was cut back by 5 bases and J by 4 bases. This CDR3 is CASSPGQGRTEVFF. The covered CDR3 bases are TGTGCCAGCAGCCCTGGACAGGGGCGCACA.

To note about this clone: Mouse names are used for the genes. The read halts 4 residues ahead of the CDR3 end, with the missing end drawn from the germline J gene. The chain links TRBV13-1 to TRBJ2-4; TRBD2 agrees at 11 bases. The CDR3 runs 14 residues. CDR1 and CDR2 (germline): NSHNY, SYGAGN. The CDR3 protein is CASSGGTGGNTLYF. The CDR3 DNA, read in part, is TGTGCCAGCAGTGGTGGGACTGGGGGAAAC.

The sample holds a few counts of this clone. Gene names are the mouse ones. The chain's CDR3 is CASSDPRQGDYEQYF. CDR3 bases read: TGTGCCAGCAGTGATCCCCGACAGGGAGACTAT. The chain recombines TRBV13-3 with TRBJ2-7, with 7 bases fitting TRBD1. The DNA ends 4 residues before the CDR3 does, and the rest of the CDR3 is filled in from the germline J gene. This CDR3 has 15 residues. Trimming cost V 1 base and J 3 bases; bases outside gene matches: 7. Germline V gene lookup returns CDR1 NNHDY and CDR2 SYVADS.

About this clone: The genes and germline here are from mouse. The read ends 4 residues shy of where the CDR3 ends; the end is completed using the germline J gene. The chain uses TRBV19 and TRBJ2-7; 8 bases are shared with TRBD2. Losses at the gene ends were 2 bases for V and 0 bases for J; bases not matched to a gene: 4. The CDR3 totals 15 residues. The germline gives CDR1 FNHDT, CDR2 SITEND (reference sequence). CDR3 in amino acids: CASSMGGGASYEQYF. The covered CDR3 bases are TGTGCCAGCAGTATGGGGGGGGGCGCCTCCTAT.